The rows below give T cell receptor beta chains drawn from one sample of a study of blood T cell repertoires in COVID-19. Data came from immunoSEQ multiplex PCR; TCRdb stores just in-frame clones and leaves some out. The sample lists approximately 170,000 clones, about 88% seen once, with 1.1% in the top ten. Sequencing was done on a sample of peripheral blood. Receptors were obtained from a man in his thirties or forties with acute or convalescent COVID-19. Each CDR3 is given with its conserved first and last residue. Each record gives: clone size, D gene, V gene, J gene, CDR3 protein, CDR3 DNA. D genes are given only for firm matches. Clone size, where shown, is once, few, many, or a class for clones that have expanded.

NA	NA	TRBV7-8	TRBJ1-5	CASSLLEGSNQPQHF	TGTGCCAGCAGCTTACTGGAGGGGAGCAATCAGCCCCAGCATTTT
NA	NA	TRBV2	TRBJ1-6	CASTRTGTLNSPLHF	TGTGCCAGCACTAGAACCGGGACATTGAATTCACCCCTCCACTTT
NA	TRBD2	TRBV5-4	TRBJ2-3	CASSFRGGGTDTQYF	TGTGCCAGCAGCTTTCGCGGGGGAGGCACAGATACGCAGTATTTT
NA	NA	TRBV11-1	TRBJ2-2	CASSLLSRRGTGELFF	TGTGCCAGCAGCTTACTATCACGTCGCGGCACCGGGGAGCTGTTTTTT
NA	TRBD1	TRBV7-8	TRBJ1-3	CASSQTPGQIGNTIYF	TGTGCCAGCAGCCAAACCCCGGGACAGATTGGAAACACCATATATTTT
NA	NA	TRBV7-9	TRBJ1-1	CASSQRREVTEAFF	TGTGCCAGCAGCCAGAGGAGGGAGGTCACTGAAGCTTTCTTT
NA	TRBD2	TRBV2	TRBJ2-5	CASNGGWGEKETQYF	TGTGCCAGCAACGGGGGGTGGGGAGAGAAAGAGACCCAGTACTTC
NA	NA	TRBV7-2	TRBJ2-1	CASSLPTRGGTANNEQFF	TGTGCCAGCAGCTTACCTACCCGAGGGGGGACAGCCAACAATGAGCAGTTCTTC
NA	NA	TRBV19	TRBJ1-1	CATRGGGVTEAFF	TGTGCTACAAGGGGCGGGGGAGTCACTGAAGCTTTCTTT
NA	TRBD1	TRBV27	TRBJ1-1	CASSGRGQGASEAFF	TGTGCCAGCAGTGGGCGCGGACAGGGGGCTTCTGAAGCTTTCTTT
NA	TRBD1	TRBV2	TRBJ1-2	CATRKGAPNYGYTF	TGTGCCACCAGAAAGGGGGCCCCTAACTATGGCTACACCTTC
NA	NA	TRBV6-5	TRBJ1-5	CASSYRGPQHF	TGTGCCAGCAGTTACAGAGGTCCCCAGCATTTT
NA	NA	TRBV7-8	TRBJ1-3	CASSYYLGRSSGNTIYF	TGTGCCAGCAGCTATTACTTGGGGCGAAGCTCTGGAAACACCATATATTTT
NA	NA	TRBV7-3	TRBJ2-1	CASSKDPRWSSYNEQFF	TGTGCCAGCAGCAAAGACCCCCGCTGGAGCTCCTACAATGAGCAGTTCTTC
few	TRBD1	TRBV7-3	TRBJ1-2	CASSSTGTGDGYTF	TGTGCCAGCAGCTCCACCGGGACAGGCGATGGCTACACCTTC
NA	TRBD1	TRBV10-3	TRBJ1-2	CAIGQGGYGYTF	TGTGCCATCGGACAGGGTGGTTATGGCTACACCTTC
NA	NA	TRBV4-2	TRBJ2-7	CASSQESEQYF	TGTGCCAGCAGCCAAGAGAGCGAGCAGTACTTC
few	TRBD1	TRBV5-1	TRBJ1-2	CASSLLNRGTNYGYTF	TGCGCCAGCAGCTTATTAAACAGGGGAACTAACTATGGCTACACCTTC
NA	TRBD1	TRBV3-1/TRBV3-2	TRBJ2-1	CASSRGTVSYNEQFF	TGTGCCAGCAGCCGGGGGACAGTCTCCTACAATGAGCAGTTCTTC
NA	TRBD1	TRBV7-8	TRBJ1-5	CASSLAGDRADQPQHF	TGTGCCAGCAGCTTAGCCGGGGACAGGGCGGATCAGCCCCAGCATTTT
NA	NA	TRBV7-2	TRBJ1-2	CASSLGRGGYGYTF	TGTGCCAGCAGCTTGGGGAGGGGAGGCTATGGCTACACCTTC
NA	NA	TRBV18	TRBJ2-7	CASSPIFRGSYEQYF	TGTGCCAGCTCACCCATTTTTAGGGGCTCCTACGAGCAGTACTTC
NA	NA	TRBV28	TRBJ2-7	CASSFAPGTSSYEQYF	TGTGCCAGCAGTTTTGCACCCGGGACATCCTCCTACGAGCAGTACTTC
NA	NA	TRBV9	TRBJ1-1	CASSVAVYTEAFF	TGTGCCAGCAGCGTAGCGGTGTACACTGAAGCTTTCTTT
NA	NA	TRBV12-3/TRBV12-4	TRBJ1-5	CASSSNQPQHF	TGTGCCAGCAGCTCCAATCAGCCCCAGCATTTT
NA	TRBD2	TRBV29-1	TRBJ2-2	CSALAGGNTGELFF	TGCAGCGCATTAGCGGGGGGGAACACCGGGGAGCTGTTTTTT
NA	NA	TRBV11-2	TRBJ2-7	CASSQSRWGAYEQYF	TGTGCCAGCAGCCAGTCAAGGTGGGGGGCCTACGAGCAGTACTTC
NA	NA	TRBV11-2	TRBJ2-5	CASTPGYQETQYF	TGTGCCAGCACCCCCGGGTACCAAGAGACCCAGTACTTC
NA	TRBD1	TRBV3-1/TRBV3-2	TRBJ1-2	CASSLYIDRGVSGYTF	TGTGCCAGCAGCCTATACATCGACAGGGGAGTAAGTGGCTACACCTTC
few	TRBD1	TRBV29-1	TRBJ1-3	CSARTGPGNTIYF	TGCAGCGCCAGGACAGGGCCAGGAAACACCATATATTTT
NA	NA	TRBV30	TRBJ1-2	CAWSPTRVLGYTF	TGTGCCTGGAGTCCCACCAGGGTGCTTGGCTACACCTTC
NA	NA	TRBV18	TRBJ1-1	CASSPQGQVNTEAFF	TGTGCCAGCTCACCGCAGGGGCAGGTGAACACTGAAGCTTTCTTT
NA	TRBD1	TRBV18	TRBJ1-2	CASSPQDKGAVGYTF	TGTGCCAGCTCACCACAGGATAAGGGGGCTGTCGGCTACACCTTC
NA	NA	TRBV2	TRBJ1-2	CASSEEGGNYGYTF	TGTGCCAGCAGTGAAGAGGGGGGGAACTATGGCTACACCTTC
NA	NA	TRBV19	TRBJ2-1	CASSIGYNEQFF	TGTGCCAGTAGTATCGGGTACAATGAGCAGTTCTTC